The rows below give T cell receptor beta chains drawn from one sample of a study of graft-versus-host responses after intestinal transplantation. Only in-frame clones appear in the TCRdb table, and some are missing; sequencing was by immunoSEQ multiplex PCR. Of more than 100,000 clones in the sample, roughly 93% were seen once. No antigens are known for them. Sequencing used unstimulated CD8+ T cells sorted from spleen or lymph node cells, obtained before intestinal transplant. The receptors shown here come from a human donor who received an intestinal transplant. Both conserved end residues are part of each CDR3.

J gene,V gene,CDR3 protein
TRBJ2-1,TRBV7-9,CASRLYNEQFF
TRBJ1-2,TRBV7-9,CASSSTHSDYGYTF
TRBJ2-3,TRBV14,CASSQTLWDTQYF
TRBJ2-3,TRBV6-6,CASSIDATDTQYF
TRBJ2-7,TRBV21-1,CASSKVGDSLTYEQYF
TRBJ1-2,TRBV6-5,CASSYSISAGGYGYTF
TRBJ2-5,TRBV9,CASSDARGRVETQYF
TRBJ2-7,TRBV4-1,CASSQVGGVGSYEQYF
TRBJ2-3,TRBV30,CAWSGGVGTDTQYF
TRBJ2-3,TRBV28,CASTPSGALSSTDTQYF
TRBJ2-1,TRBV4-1,CASSQGTSVRNEQFF
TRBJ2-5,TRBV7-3,CASSLGAGRIETQYF
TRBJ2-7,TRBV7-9,CASSALAGGFEQYF
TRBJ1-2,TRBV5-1,CASSPEGRTIPYGYTF
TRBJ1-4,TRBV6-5,CASSYTGAGEKLFF
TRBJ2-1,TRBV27,CASNTGGIYNEQFF
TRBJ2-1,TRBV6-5,CASSSGAGGRNEQFF
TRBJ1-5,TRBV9,CASSVSGYQPQHF
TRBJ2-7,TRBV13,CASSAGTSGGLYYEQYF
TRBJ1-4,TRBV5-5,CASSPPGQGATMGEKLFF
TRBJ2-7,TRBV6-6,CASSYSRRQGAREQYF
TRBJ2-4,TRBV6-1,CASSVSGTSGGQGVKNIQYF
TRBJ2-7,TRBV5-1,CASSDRVSYEQYF
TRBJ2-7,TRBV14,CASSRTSYEQYF
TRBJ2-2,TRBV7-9,CASSFSEHSNTGELFF
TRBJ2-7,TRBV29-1,CSVEDGEYEQYF
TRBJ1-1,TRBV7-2,CASSVVGHGNTEAFF
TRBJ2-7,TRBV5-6,CASSSGVGEQYF
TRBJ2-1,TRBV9,CASSTADKSSYNEQFF
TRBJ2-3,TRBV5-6,CASSQRGQDTQYF
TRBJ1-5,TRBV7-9,CASSLGGNNQPQHF
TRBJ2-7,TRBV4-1,CASSQEGGGGGEQYF
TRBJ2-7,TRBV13,CASSPQGASYEQYF
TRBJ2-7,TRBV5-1,CASSLDGGSSYEQYF
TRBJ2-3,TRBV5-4,CASRLGGEGDTQYF
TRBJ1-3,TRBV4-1,CASSAGNTIYF
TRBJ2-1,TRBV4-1,CASSQDRGDYNEQFF
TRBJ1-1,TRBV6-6,CASSGKALNTEAFF
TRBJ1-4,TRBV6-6,CASSYSIREKLFF
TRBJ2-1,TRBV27,CASSLTGALYNEQFF
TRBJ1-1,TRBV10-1,CASPPSRRNTEAFF
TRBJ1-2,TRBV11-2,CASSPTDDYGYTF
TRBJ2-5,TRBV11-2,CASSTPRLAGEETQYF
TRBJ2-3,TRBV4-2,CASSHMTKGGQDRMTQYF
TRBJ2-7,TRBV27,CASSLRRGGISYEQYF
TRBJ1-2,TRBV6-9,CASRTNYGYTF
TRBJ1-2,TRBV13,CASSPDRGNYGYTF
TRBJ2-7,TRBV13,CASSLSGEQYF
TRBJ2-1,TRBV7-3,CASSLRGIDEQFF
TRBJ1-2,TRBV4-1,CASSQGAGTFGYTF
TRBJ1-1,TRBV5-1,CASSLDSGVRTEAFF
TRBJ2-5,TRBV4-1,CASSQRTGGETQYF
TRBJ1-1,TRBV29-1,CSVEGLSVGTEAFF
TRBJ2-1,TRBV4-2,CASSLGVNEQFF
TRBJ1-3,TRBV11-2,CASSPYRGTGNTIYF
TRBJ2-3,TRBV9,CASSVAQGMADTQYF
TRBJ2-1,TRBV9,CASSVGTDNEQFF
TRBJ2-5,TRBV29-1,CSVEEGLAGYQETQYF
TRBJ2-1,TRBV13,CASSGGTGVNEQFF